The present TCR beta chain was sequenced within a study of blood T cell repertoires in COVID-19. Looking at the study overall: Material from acute and convalescent COVID-19 was sourced from the United States, Italy and Spain. The cDNA or gDNA used as material had been derived from T cells, B-cell-depleted T cells, or PBMCs.

From germline, CDR1 is LNHDA and CDR2 SQIVND (reference sequence). The V gene lost 4 bases and the J gene lost 1 base, with 7 bases spanning the gap. This CDR3 comprises 13 residues. Authors' data handling: Quantification of nucleated cells was approximated via reference gene primer amplification. Method: immunoSEQ multiplex PCR; TCRdb's copy keeps in-frame clones and lacks some. V, J and clone size are those of that table, while D and trimming were read from the DNA. The sample lists over 100,000 clones; around three quarters were seen once. The sequencing input was peripheral blood. V and J are TRBV19 and TRBJ1-1, with D tentatively TRBD1 (6 bases). The source of this sequence is a human donor in a cohort sampled during active or convalescent COVID-19. The CDR3 DNA sequence: TGTGCCAGTAGTAGGACAGAGAACACTGAAGCTTTCTTT. Amino acids: CASSRTENTEAFF.